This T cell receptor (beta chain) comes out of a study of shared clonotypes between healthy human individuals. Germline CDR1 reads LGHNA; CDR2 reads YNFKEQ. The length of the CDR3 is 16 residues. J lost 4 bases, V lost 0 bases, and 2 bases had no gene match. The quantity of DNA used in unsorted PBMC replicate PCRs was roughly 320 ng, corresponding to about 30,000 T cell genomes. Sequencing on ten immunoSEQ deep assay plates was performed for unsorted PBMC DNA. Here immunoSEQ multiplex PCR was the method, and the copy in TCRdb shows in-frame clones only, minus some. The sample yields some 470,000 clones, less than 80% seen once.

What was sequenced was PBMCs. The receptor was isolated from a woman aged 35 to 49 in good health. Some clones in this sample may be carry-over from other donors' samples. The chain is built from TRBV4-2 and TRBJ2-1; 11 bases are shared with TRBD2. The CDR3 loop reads CASSQETSGDYNEQFF. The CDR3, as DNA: TGTGCCAGCAGCCAAGAGACTAGCGGGGATTACAATGAGCAGTTCTTC.